This T cell receptor beta chain was sequenced in a study of blood T cell repertoires in COVID-19. Across the whole study: The United States, Italy and Spain provided the acute and convalescent COVID-19 samples.

CDR1 is ENHRY, CDR2 SYGVKD, per germline. This CDR3 region has 15 residues. With 3 bases clipped from V and 6 bases from J, the junction kept 7 bases outside the gene matches. TCRdb keeps only in-frame clones here, not all; method: immunoSEQ multiplex PCR. The sample has 150,000 to 200,000 clones, 75% to 90% seen once. This sequence originates from a human donor in a cohort sampled during active COVID-19. The V call is TRBV10-3, the J call TRBJ2-2; TRBD2 agrees at 7 bases. The sample was peripheral blood. The CDR3: CAISDIGTTAGELFF. The CDR3 bases are TGTGCCATCAGTGATATAGGGACTACGGCCGGGGAGCTGTTTTTT.